This paragraph reports one T cell receptor beta chain. The CDR3 is 17 amino acids. The V end was cut by 3 bases, the J end by 0 bases, with 17 bases between. Germline assignment: CDR1 SEHNR and CDR2 FQNEAQ (reference sequence). Naive CD8 cells lacked CD45RO and underwent positive selection for CCR7, leaving out terminally differentiated effector memory CD45RA+ cells. The sample originates from a study of shared clonotypes between healthy human individuals. Study-wide context: The cohort comprised a couple of women and a few men. Their ages spanned 18 to 49 years.

Method: immunoSEQ multiplex PCR; TCRdb's copy keeps in-frame clones and lacks some. The table includes hundreds of thousands of clones, roughly 95% detected once. Input material: naive CD8+ T cells sorted from blood. The receptor comes from a woman younger than 45 in good health. The genes are TRBV7-9 and TRBJ1-1; D is unresolved. CDR3 loop: CASSLAPPRPLNTEAFF. The CDR3, as DNA: TGTGCCAGCAGCTTGGCCCCGCCTAGGCCTTTGAACACTGAAGCTTTCTTT.